Presented here are 2 T cell receptor beta chains from one specimen sequenced in a study of control samples from healthy donors and cancer patients. TCRdb's copy holds only in-frame clones and misses some; the assay was immunoSEQ multiplex PCR. Of more than 35,000 clones in the sample, approximately 94% were seen once. Sequences were obtained from blood. These receptors all stem from a man aged 55 to 69 in good health.

The chain carries TRBV28 and TRBJ2-1, with no clear D. The V end was cut by 6 bases, the J end by 0 bases, with 12 bases between. Germline CDR1 and CDR2: MDHEN and SYDVKM. This CDR3 is built from 15 residues. CDR3 bases: TGTGCCAGCAGCCGGACCGCAACCTCCTACAATGAGCAGTTCTTC. Protein sequence: CASSRTATSYNEQFF.

This clone has just one count. The rearrangement uses TRBV4-2 and TRBJ1-1; D is ambiguous. Trimming removed 4 bases at V and 1 base at J, with 10 bases between. The germline CDR1 and CDR2 sequences are LGHNA and YNFKEQ. This CDR3 is 14 amino acids long. The CDR3: CASSPELTNTEAFF. In DNA, the CDR3 is TGTGCCAGCAGCCCAGAGCTCACGAACACTGAAGCTTTCTTT.